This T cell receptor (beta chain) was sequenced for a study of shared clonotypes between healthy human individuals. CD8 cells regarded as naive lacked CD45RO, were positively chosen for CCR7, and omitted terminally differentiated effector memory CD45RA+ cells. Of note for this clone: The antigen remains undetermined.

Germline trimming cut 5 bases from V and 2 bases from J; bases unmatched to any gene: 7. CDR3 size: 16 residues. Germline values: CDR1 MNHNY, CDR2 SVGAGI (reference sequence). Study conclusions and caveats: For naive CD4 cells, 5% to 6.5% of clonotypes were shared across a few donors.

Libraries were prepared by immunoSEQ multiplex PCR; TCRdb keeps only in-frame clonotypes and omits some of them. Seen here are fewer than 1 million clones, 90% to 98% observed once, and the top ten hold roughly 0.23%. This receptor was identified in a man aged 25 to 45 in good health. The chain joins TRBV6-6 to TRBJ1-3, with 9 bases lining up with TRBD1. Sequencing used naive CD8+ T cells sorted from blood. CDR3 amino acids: CASSRGGQGTGNTIYF. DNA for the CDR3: TGTGCCAGCAGTCGGGGGGGACAGGGAACTGGAAACACCATATATTTT.